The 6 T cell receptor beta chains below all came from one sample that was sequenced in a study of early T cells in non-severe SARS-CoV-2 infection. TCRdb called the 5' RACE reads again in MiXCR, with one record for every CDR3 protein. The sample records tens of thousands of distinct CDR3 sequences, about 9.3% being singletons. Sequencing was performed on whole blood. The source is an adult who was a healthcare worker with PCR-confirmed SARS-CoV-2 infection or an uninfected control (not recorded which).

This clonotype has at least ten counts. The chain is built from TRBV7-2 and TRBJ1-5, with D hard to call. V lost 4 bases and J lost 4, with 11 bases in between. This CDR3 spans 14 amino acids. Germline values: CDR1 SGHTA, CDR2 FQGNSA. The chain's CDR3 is CASSSWGRNQPQHF. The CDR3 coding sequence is TGTGCCAGCAGCTCATGGGGTCGGAATCAGCCCCAGCATTTT.

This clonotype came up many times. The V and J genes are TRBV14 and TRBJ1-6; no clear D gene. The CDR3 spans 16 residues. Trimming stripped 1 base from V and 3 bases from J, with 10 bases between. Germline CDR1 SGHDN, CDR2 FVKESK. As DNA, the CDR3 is TGTGCCAGCAGCCAAGGAGACCGAGGCTATAATTCACCCCTCCACTTT. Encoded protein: CASSQGDRGYNSPLHF. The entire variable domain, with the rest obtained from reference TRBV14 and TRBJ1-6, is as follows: EAGVTQFPSHSVIEKGQTVTLRCDPISGHDNLYWYRRVMGKEIKFLLHFVKESKQDESGMPNNRFLAERTGGTYSTLKVQPAELEDSGVYFCASSQGDRGYNSPLHFGNGTRLTVT.

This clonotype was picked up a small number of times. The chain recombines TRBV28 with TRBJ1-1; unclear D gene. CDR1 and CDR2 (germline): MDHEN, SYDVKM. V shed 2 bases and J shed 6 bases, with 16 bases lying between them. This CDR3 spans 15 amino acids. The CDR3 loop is CASSLDRTRVPEAFF. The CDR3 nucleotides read TGTGCCAGCAGTTTAGATCGGACGCGAGTCCCTGAAGCTTTCTTT. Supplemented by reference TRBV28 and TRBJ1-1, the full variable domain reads DVKVTQSSRYLVKRTGEKVFLECVQDMDHENMFWYRQDPGLGLRLIYFSYDVKMKEKGDIPEGYSVSREKKERFSLILESASTNQTSMYLCASSLDRTRVPEAFFGQGTRLTVV.

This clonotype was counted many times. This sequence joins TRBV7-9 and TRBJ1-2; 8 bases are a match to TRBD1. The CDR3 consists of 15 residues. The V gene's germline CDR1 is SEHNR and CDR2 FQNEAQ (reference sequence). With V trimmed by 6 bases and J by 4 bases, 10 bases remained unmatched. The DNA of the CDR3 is TGTGCCAGCAGTTACGCAGGGGGCGCGAGCTATGGCTACACCTTC. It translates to CASSYAGGASYGYTF.

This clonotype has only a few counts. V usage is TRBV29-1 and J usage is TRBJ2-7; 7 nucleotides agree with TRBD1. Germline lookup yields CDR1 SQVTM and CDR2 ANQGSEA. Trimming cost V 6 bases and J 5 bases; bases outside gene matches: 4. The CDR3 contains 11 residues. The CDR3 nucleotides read TGCAGCGTCTTGACAGGGAACGAGCAGTACTTC. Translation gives CSVLTGNEQYF.

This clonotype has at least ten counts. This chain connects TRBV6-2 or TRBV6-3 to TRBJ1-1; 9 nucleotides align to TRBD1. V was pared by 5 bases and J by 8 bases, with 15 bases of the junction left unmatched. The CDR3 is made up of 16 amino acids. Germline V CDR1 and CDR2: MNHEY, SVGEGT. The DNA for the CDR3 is TGTGCCAGCAGTGTGGGACAGGGCGTACCTCAACGAGAAGCTTTCTTT. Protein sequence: CASSVGQGVPQREAFF.